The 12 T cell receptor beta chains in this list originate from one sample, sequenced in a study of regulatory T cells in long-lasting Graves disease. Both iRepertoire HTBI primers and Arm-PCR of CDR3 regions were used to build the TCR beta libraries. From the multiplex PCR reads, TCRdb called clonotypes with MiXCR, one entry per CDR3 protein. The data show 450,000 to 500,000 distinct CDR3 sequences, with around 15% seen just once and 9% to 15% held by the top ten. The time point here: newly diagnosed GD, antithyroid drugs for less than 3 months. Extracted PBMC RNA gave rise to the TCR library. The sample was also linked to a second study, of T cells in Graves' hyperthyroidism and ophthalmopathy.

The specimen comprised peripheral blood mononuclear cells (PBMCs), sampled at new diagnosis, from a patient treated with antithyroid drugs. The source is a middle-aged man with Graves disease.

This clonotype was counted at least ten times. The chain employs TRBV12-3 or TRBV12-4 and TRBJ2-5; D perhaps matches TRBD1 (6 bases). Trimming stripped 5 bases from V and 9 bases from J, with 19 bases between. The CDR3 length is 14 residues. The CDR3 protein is CASSRDTPGLAQYF. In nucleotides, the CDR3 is TGTGCCAGCAGTCGGGACACCCCGGGGTTGGCCCAGTACTTC.

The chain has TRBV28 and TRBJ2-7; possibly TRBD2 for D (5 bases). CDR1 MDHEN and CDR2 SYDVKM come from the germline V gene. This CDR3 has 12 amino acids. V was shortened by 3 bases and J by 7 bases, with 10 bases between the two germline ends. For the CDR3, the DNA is TGTGCCAGCAGTTTGTGGACTTTTGAGCAGTACTTC. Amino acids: CASSLWTFEQYF.

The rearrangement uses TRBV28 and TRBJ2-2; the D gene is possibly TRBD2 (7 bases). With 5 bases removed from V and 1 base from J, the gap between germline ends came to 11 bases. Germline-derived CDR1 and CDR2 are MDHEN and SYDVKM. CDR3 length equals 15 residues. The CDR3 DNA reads TGTGCCAGCAGTCAGGGAGGGGGGAACACCGGGGAGCTGTTTTTT. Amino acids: CASSQGGGNTGELFF. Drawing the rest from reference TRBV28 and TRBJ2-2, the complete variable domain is DVKVTQSSRYLVKRTGEKVFLECVQDMDHENMFWYRQDPGLGLRLIYFSYDVKMKEKGDIPEGYSVSREKKERFSLILESASTNQTSMYLCASSQGGGNTGELFFGEGSRLTVL.

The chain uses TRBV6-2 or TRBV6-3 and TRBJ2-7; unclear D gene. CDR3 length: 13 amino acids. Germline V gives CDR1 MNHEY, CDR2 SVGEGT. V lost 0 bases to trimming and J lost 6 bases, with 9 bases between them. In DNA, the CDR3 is TGTGCCAGCAGTTACTCGAAGGTTCCCGAGCAGTACTTC. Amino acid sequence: CASSYSKVPEQYF.

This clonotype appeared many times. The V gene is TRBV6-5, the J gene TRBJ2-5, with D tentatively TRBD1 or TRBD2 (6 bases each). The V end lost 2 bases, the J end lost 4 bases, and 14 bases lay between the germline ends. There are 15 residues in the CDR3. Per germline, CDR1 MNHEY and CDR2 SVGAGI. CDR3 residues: CASSYLGGLGETQYF. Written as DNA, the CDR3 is TGTGCCAGCAGTTACCTAGGGGGGCTAGGAGAGACCCAGTACTTC.

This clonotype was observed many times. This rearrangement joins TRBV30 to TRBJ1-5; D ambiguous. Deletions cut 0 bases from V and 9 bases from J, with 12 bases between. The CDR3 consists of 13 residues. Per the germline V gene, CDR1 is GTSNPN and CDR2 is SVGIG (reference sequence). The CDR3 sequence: CAWSVGRLSPQHF. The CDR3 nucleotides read TGTGCCTGGAGTGTTGGTAGGCTCTCGCCCCAGCATTTT.

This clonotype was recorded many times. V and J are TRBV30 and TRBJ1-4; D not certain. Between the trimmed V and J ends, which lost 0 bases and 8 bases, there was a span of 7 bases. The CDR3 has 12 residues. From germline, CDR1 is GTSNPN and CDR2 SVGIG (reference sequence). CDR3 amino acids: CAWSVGNEKLFF. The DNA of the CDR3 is TGTGCCTGGAGTGTGGGGAACGAAAAACTGTTTTTT.

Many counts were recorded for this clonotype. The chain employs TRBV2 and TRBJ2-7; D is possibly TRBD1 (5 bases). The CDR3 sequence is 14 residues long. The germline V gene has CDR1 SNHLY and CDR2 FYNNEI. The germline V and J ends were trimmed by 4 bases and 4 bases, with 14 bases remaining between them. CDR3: CASSGGRALYEQYF. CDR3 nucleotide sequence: TGTGCCAGCAGTGGGGGCAGGGCGCTTTACGAGCAGTACTTC.

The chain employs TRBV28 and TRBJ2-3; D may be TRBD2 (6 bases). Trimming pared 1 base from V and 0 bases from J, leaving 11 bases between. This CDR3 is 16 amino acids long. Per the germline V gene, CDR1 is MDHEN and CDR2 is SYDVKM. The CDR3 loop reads CASSLLGLPSTDTQYF. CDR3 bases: TGTGCCAGCAGTTTATTAGGACTACCTAGCACAGATACGCAGTATTTT.

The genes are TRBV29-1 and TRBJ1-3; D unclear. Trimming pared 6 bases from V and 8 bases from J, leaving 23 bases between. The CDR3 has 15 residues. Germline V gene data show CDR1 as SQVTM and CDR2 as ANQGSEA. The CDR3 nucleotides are TGCAGCGTCCGTCAGTCGACCCTTAAGACGGACACCATATATTTT. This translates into CSVRQSTLKTDTIYF.

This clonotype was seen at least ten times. CDR3 in DNA: TGTGCCAGCAGCTATGGGCCGGGAGTCGCAGATACGCAGTATTTT. This encodes CASSYGPGVADTQYF. V is TRBV7-9 and J is TRBJ2-3, with a possible D match to TRBD2 (6 bases). The V gene lost 4 bases and the J gene lost 4 bases, with 15 bases spanning the gap. Germline lookup yields CDR1 SEHNR and CDR2 FQNEAQ (reference sequence). The CDR3 is 15 amino acids.

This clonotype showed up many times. The CDR3 is CASTQTVSYEQYF. In DNA, the CDR3 is TGTGCCAGCACCCAAACAGTTTCCTACGAGCAGTACTTC. The chain joins TRBV28 to TRBJ2-7; D uncertain. Germline CDR1 and CDR2: MDHEN and SYDVKM. This CDR3 region has 13 residues. The germline V and J ends were trimmed by 7 bases and 1 base, with 11 bases remaining between them.